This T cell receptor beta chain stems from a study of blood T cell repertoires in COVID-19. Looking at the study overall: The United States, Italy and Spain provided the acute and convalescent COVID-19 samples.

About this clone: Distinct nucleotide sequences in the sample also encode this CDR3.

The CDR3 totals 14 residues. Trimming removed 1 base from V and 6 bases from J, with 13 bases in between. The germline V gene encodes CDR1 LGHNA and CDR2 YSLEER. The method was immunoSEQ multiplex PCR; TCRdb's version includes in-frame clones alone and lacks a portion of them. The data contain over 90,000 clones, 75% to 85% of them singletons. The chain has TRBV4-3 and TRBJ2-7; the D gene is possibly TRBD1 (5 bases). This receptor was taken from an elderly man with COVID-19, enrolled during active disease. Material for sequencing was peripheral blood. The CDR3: CASSQGPGRGEQYF. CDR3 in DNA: TGCGCCAGCAGCCAAGGTCCAGGAAGGGGCGAGCAGTACTTC.